This TCR beta chain was observed in a study of OX40 agonist ivuxolimab in advanced cancers. Across the whole study: Participants could have had prior anti-PD-1, anti-PD-L1 or anti-CTLA-4 therapy, and approximately 40% had some. Three individuals attained partial responses, comprising one hepatocellular carcinoma case and two cutaneous melanoma cases.

Findings of the study overall: On average, a greater number of expanded clones characterised CD8+ T cells relative to CD4+.

Samples of blood were obtained at baseline, on cycle 4 day 1, and on cycle 7 day 1. Germline-derived CDR1 and CDR2 are SGHAT and FQDESV (reference sequence). V lost 1 base to trimming and J lost 2 bases, with 10 bases between them. This CDR3 is 15 amino acids long. Profiling relied on immunoSEQ multiplex PCR, and the TCRdb table lists in-frame clones only, not all of them. The data contain about 48,000 clones, 70% to 90% of them seen just once; the ten biggest clones take up roughly 9.6%. This clone was observed once. Its matching antigen is unknown. The sequence came from an adult with an advanced solid tumor such as melanoma, head and neck, liver or kidney cancer. The chain uses TRBV11-1 and TRBJ2-3, with D possibly being TRBD1 (5 bases). The material was CD4+ or CD8+ T cells sorted from blood, obtained in a trial of the OX40 agonist ivuxolimab. DNA for the CDR3: TGTGCCAGCAGCTTAGTTGGACATCTCACAGATACGCAGTATTTT. This translates into CASSLVGHLTDTQYF. Full variable domain (remainder filled in from reference TRBV11-1 and TRBJ2-3): EAEVAQSPRYKITEKSQAVAFWCDPISGHATLYWYRQILGQGPELLVQFQDESVVDDSQLPKDRFSAERLKGVDSTLKIQPAELGDSAMYLCASSLVGHLTDTQYFGPGTRLTVL.